These T cell receptor beta chains were read from a single sample in a study of T cells in Graves' hyperthyroidism and ophthalmopathy. MiXCR, applied by TCRdb to the multiplex PCR reads, yields one record per CDR3 protein. The sample has 90,000 to 120,000 distinct CDR3 sequences, 16% seen once. The sequencing input was blood. All receptors come from a woman aged 50 to 60 with Graves' hyperthyroidism. CDR3s include the opening cysteine and the closing phenylalanine or tryptophan. Each record gives: clone size, V gene, D gene, J gene, CDR3 protein, CDR3 DNA. A D gene is named only where the DNA matches it firmly. Not every row has a clone size; where given, it reads once, few, many or a size class.

many	TRBV2	TRBD1	TRBJ2-3	CASSSNRGPSTDTQYF	TGTGCCAGCTCGTCGAACAGGGGACCTAGCACAGATACGCAGTATTTT
many	TRBV19	NA	TRBJ2-2	CASKILNTGELFF	TGTGCCAGTAAGATACTTAACACCGGGGAGCTGTTTTTT
many	TRBV5-1	NA	TRBJ1-2	CASSLDGDYGYTF	TGCGCCAGCAGCTTGGACGGGGACTATGGCTACACCTTC
many	TRBV14	NA	TRBJ2-4	CASSLMTGKAKNIQYF	TGTGCCAGCAGCCTGATGACAGGCAAAGCCAAAAACATTCAGTACTTC
NA	TRBV20-1	TRBD2	TRBJ2-5	CSALAGGRETQYF	TGCAGTGCTTTAGCGGGGGGGCGCGAGACCCAGTACTTC
many	TRBV4-1	TRBD1	TRBJ1-6	CASSRSTGTGNSPLHF	TGCGCCAGCAGCCGATCGACCGGGACAGGGAATTCACCCCTCCACTTT
many	TRBV20-1	NA	TRBJ1-5	CSAQDPGQKNQPQHF	TGCAGTGCTCAGGATCCAGGACAGAAAAATCAGCCCCAGCATTTT
many	TRBV2	NA	TRBJ2-1	CASSVSRGDEQFF	TGTGCCAGCAGTGTAAGCAGGGGCGATGAGCAGTTCTTC
many	TRBV7-2	NA	TRBJ2-2	CASSLDNTGELFF	TGTGCCAGCAGCTTAGACAACACCGGGGAGCTGTTTTTT
many	TRBV4-2	TRBD2	TRBJ2-2	CASSLQTSENTGELFF	TGTGCCAGCAGCCTCCAGACTAGCGAGAACACCGGGGAGCTGTTTTTT
many	TRBV5-1	NA	TRBJ1-6	CASGEGPAGSPLHF	TGCGCCAGCGGCGAGGGCCCGGCGGGTTCACCCCTCCACTTT
many	TRBV20-1	NA	TRBJ2-3	CSARGQTSTDTQYF	TGCAGTGCTAGAGGACAGACCAGCACAGATACGCAGTATTTT
many	TRBV6-1	NA	TRBJ2-1	CASSSRPGVGSYNEQFF	TGTGCCAGCAGTTCGAGGCCGGGGGTAGGTTCCTACAATGAGCAGTTCTTC
many	TRBV7-6	TRBD1	TRBJ2-2	CASTLRDRGIGELFF	TGTGCCAGCACTCTCCGGGACAGGGGGATCGGGGAGCTGTTTTTT
many	TRBV2	NA	TRBJ1-2	CASLTAGRPSNYGYTF	TGTGCCAGCCTAACAGCAGGCAGACCCTCTAACTATGGCTACACCTTC
many	TRBV30	NA	TRBJ2-1	CAWSVRTDNEQFF	TGTGCCTGGAGTGTAAGGACAGACAATGAGCAGTTCTTC
NA	TRBV11-2	NA	TRBJ1-1	CASGSGRYPVYTEAFF	TGTGCCAGCGGCTCAGGACGTTACCCGGTGTACACTGAAGCTTTCTTT
many	TRBV29-1	NA	TRBJ1-5	CSVREGNQPQHF	TGCAGCGTCCGCGAGGGCAATCAGCCCCAGCATTTT
NA	TRBV13	TRBD2	TRBJ2-3	CASSGTSGGEKGTDTQYF	TGTGCCAGCAGCGGGACTAGCGGGGGGGAGAAGGGCACAGATACGCAGTATTTT
many	TRBV7-3	NA	TRBJ2-2	CASSPLGRTSNTGELFF	TGTGCCAGCAGCCCCCTCGGCAGGACATCGAACACCGGGGAGCTGTTTTTT
NA	TRBV28	NA	TRBJ1-4	CASRQTVAFEKLFF	TGTGCCAGCAGACAGACCGTGGCGTTTGAAAAACTGTTTTTT
many	TRBV7-3	TRBD2	TRBJ2-1	CASSPESGSRHEQFF	TGTGCCAGCAGCCCAGAGAGCGGGAGTAGGCATGAGCAGTTCTTC
many	TRBV18	NA	TRBJ2-1	CASSHQPVASNEQFF	TGTGCCAGCTCGCACCAACCCGTAGCTAGCAATGAGCAGTTCTTC
many	TRBV6-5	NA	TRBJ2-1	CASSSTRLNEQFF	TGTGCCAGCAGTTCTACTCGCCTAAATGAGCAGTTCTTC
NA	TRBV6-1	TRBD2	TRBJ2-1	CASTNSGRAGEQFF	TGTGCCAGCACAAATAGCGGGAGGGCCGGTGAGCAGTTCTTC
many	TRBV6-1	NA	TRBJ2-2	CASSEWGIQGNTGELFF	TGTGCCAGCAGTGAATGGGGGATACAGGGGAACACCGGGGAGCTGTTTTTT
many	TRBV11-2	NA	TRBJ2-5	CASSLPGSSSLYF	TGTGCCAGCAGCTTACCCGGATCATCATCTCTGTACTTC
many	TRBV28	NA	TRBJ2-5	CASRDPAETQYF	TGTGCCAGCAGAGACCCAGCAGAGACCCAGTACTTC
many	TRBV5-1	NA	TRBJ1-1	CASSLVGSDTEAFF	TGCGCCAGCAGCTTGGTGGGCAGTGACACTGAAGCTTTCTTT
many	TRBV7-9	NA	TRBJ1-1	CASSRYGLRAFF	TGTGCCAGCAGCCGCTACGGACTTCGGGCTTTCTTT
NA	TRBV2	NA	TRBJ2-7	CASSLEGGPYEQYF	TGTGCCAGCAGCCTTGAGGGCGGGCCCTACGAGCAGTACTTC
NA	TRBV6-5	TRBD1	TRBJ1-3	CASSSGQARSGNTIYF	TGTGCCAGCAGTTCCGGACAGGCCCGCTCTGGAAACACCATATATTTT